A single sample is the source of the 5 T cell receptor beta chains below, sequenced in a study of regulatory T cells in long-lasting Graves disease. Time point given: newly diagnosed GD, antithyroid drugs for less than 3 months. From RNA extracted from PBMCs, the TCR library was made. Both iRepertoire HTBI primers and Arm-PCR of CDR3 regions were used to build the TCR beta libraries. TCRdb re-derived calls from the multiplex PCR reads in MiXCR, one entry per CDR3 protein. The data contain 400,000 to 500,000 distinct CDR3 sequences, less than 15% of them seen just once; the ten biggest clones take up about 15%. These data also formed part of another study, on T cells in Graves' hyperthyroidism and ophthalmopathy.

This material consisted of peripheral blood mononuclear cells (PBMCs), taken at new diagnosis, from a patient treated with antithyroid drugs. The receptors originated from a woman aged 45-65 years with Graves disease.

This clonotype appeared many times. This chain uses TRBV20-1 with TRBJ2-1; 8 bases map to TRBD1. The CDR3 has 15 residues. V was clipped by 5 bases and J by 3 bases; unmatched bases: 9. The germline V gene has CDR1 DFQATT and CDR2 SNEGSKA (reference sequence). CDR3 loop: CSAEDRDRLYNEQFF. The DNA for the CDR3 is TGCAGTGCTGAGGACCGGGACAGGCTCTACAATGAGCAGTTCTTC.

A note on this clonotype: It may be a read error: a sequence one base away is much more abundant. The chain is built from TRBV27 and TRBJ2-1; D is undetermined. Germline V gives CDR1 MNHEY, CDR2 SMNVEV (reference sequence). The CDR3 extends over 15 amino acids. V was trimmed by 3 bases and J by 8 bases, leaving 17 bases between them. The CDR3 bases are TGTGCCAGCAGTTTCACCCGCGGCCTCGGTGATGAGCAGTTCTTC. The encoded protein is CASSFTRGLGDEQFF.

For this clonotype: A much larger clone differs by one base, so this may be a read error. This likely comes from a read error, as the CDR3 has no conserved phenylalanine or tryptophan at its end. The V and J genes are TRBV18 and TRBJ1-1; D is perhaps TRBD1 (5 bases). V was clipped by 3 bases and J by 0 bases, with 14 bases between them. The germline V gene encodes CDR1 KGHSH and CDR2 LQKENI. The CDR3 contains 16 residues. CDR3 nucleotide sequence: TGTGCCAGCTCACCCTTGGGGGGGTCTATGAACACTGAAGCTTTCCTT. Translation gives CASSPLGGSMNTEAFL.

This clonotype appeared once. An end of the junction does not agree with germline; a read error may underlie this. The CDR3 region has the DNA TGCGCCAGCAGCTTGACTAGCGGGAGAGGTGACAATGAGCAGTTGTTC. This translates into CASSLTSGRGDNEQLF. The chain couples TRBV5-1 to TRBJ2-1; the match to TRBD2 covers 11 bases. The CDR3 has 16 residues. Germline assignment: CDR1 SGHRS and CDR2 YFSETQ.

There are many counts of this clonotype. The rearrangement links TRBV12-3 or TRBV12-4 to TRBJ2-5, with D uncertain. CDR3 size: 14 residues. V shed 3 bases and J shed 5 bases, with 13 bases lying between them. CDR3 sequence: CASSLKGARETQYF. Written as DNA, the CDR3 is TGTGCCAGCAGTTTGAAAGGAGCTAGGGAGACCCAGTACTTC.